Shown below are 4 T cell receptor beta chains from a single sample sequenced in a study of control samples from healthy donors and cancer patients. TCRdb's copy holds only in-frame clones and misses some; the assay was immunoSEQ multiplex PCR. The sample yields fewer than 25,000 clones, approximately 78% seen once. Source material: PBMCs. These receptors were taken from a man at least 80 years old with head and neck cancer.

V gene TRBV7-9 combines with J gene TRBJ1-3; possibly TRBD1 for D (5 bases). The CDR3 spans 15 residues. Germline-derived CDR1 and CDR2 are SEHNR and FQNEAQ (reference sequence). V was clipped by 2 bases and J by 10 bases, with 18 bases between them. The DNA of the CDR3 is TGTGCCAGCAGCTTAACGGGACTAACGGGTGGGACCATATATTTT. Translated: CASSLTGLTGGTIYF.

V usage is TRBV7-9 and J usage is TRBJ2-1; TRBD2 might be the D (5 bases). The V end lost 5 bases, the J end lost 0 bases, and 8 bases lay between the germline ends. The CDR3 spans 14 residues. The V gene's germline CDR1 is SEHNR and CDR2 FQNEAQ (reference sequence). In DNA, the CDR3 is TGTGCCAGCAGCCGAGGGAACTCCTACAATGAGCAGTTCTTC. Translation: CASSRGNSYNEQFF.

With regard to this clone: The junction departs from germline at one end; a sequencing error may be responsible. Here the CDR3 DNA reads TGCAGCGTCGAAGTACCGGACACCTATGGCTACACCTTC. This gives the protein CSVEVPDTYGYTF. The rearrangement uses TRBV29-1 and TRBJ1-2, with D possibly TRBD1 on 5 matching bases. The germline gives CDR1 SQVTM, CDR2 ANQGSEA. This CDR3 has 13 amino acids.

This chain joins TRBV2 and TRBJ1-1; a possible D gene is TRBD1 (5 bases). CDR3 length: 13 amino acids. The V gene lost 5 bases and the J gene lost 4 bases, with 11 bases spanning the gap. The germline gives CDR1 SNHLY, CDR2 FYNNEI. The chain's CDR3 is CASSPGRTTEAFF. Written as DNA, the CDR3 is TGTGCCAGCAGTCCAGGGAGGACCACTGAAGCTTTCTTT.